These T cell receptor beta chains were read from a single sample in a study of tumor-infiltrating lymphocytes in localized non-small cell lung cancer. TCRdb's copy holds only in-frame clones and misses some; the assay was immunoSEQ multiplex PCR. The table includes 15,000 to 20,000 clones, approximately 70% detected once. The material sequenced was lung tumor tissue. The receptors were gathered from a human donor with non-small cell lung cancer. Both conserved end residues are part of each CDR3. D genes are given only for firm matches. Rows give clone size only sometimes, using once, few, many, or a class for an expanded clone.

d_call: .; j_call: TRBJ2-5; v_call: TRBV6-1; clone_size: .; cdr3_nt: TGTGCCAGCACCCTTCAAGAGACCCAGTACTTC; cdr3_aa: CASTLQETQYF
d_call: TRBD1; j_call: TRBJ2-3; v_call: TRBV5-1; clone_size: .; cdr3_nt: TGCGCCAGCAGCCCGGACAGGGCAGATACGCAGTATTTT; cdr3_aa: CASSPDRADTQYF
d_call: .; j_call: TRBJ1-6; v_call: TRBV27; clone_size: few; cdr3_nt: TGTGCCAGCAGTTTAAGGGACGGGATTTCACCCCTCCACTTT; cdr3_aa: CASSLRDGISPLHF
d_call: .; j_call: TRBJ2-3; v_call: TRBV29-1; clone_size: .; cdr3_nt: TGCAGCGGTGAGGGGGAGCTGGGCACAGATACGCAGTATTTT; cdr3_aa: CSGEGELGTDTQYF
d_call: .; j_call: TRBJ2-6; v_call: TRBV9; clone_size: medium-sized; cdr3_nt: TGTGCCAGCGGTCGCCAAGGGTCTGGGGCCAACGTCCTGACTTTC; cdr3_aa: CASGRQGSGANVLTF
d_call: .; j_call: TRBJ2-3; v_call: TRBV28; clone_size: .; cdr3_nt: TGTGCCAGCAGTATCAGATACACAGATACGCAGTATTTT; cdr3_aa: CASSIRYTDTQYF
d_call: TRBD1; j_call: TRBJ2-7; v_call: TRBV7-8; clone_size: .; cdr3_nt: TGTGCCAGCAGCTACTCCTACAGGGGGCAGTCCTCCTACGAGCAGTACTTC; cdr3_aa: CASSYSYRGQSSYEQYF
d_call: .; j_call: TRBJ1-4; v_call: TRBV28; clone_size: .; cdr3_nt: TGTGCCAGCAGTTCCAGTGCCGCTCCCACTAATGAAAAACTGTTTTTT; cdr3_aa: CASSSSAAPTNEKLFF
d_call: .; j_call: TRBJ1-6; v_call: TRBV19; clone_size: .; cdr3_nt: TGTGCCAGTAGTATCCTTCAGGGACGTTCACCCCTCCACTTT; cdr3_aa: CASSILQGRSPLHF
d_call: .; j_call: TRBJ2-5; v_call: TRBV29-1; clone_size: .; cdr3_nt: TGCAGCGTTGAAGAGGCGGTGGAGACCCAGTACTTC; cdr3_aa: CSVEEAVETQYF
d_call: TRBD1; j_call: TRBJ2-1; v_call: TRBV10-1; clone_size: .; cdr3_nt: TGCGCCAGCAGAAGGGACAGGAGGGAGTTCTTC; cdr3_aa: CASRRDRREFF
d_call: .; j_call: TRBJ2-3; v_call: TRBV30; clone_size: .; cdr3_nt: TGTGCCTGGAGTATGGGAGATACGCAGTATTTT; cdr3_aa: CAWSMGDTQYF
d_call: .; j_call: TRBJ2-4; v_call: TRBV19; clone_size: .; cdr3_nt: TGTGCCAGTAGTATAGTGGGCAGTCCCATAAACATTCAGTACTTC; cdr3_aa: CASSIVGSPINIQYF
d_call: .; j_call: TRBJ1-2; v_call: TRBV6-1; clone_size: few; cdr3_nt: TGTGCCAGCAGTGCCCGAAGGGACCGAGCTAACTATGGCTACACCTTC; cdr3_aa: CASSARRDRANYGYTF
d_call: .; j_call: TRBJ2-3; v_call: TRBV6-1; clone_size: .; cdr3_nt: TGTGCCAGCAGTGATGGTGGGGCGCGAGATACGCAGTATTTT; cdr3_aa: CASSDGGARDTQYF
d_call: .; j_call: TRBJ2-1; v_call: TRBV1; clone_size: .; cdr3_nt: TGCACCTCGGGGCCTAGCGGGAGAGATTCCTACAATGAGCAGTTCTTC; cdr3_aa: CTSGPSGRDSYNEQFF
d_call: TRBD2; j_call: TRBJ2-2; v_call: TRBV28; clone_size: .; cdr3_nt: TGTGCCAGCAGTTTAGCGGGAGTTCAGGGCGGGGAGCTGTTTTTT; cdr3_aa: CASSLAGVQGGELFF
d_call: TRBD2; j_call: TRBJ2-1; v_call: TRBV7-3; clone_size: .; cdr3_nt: TGTGCCAGCAGCCCTGGGACTAGCGGGAGCAATGAGCAGTTCTTC; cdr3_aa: CASSPGTSGSNEQFF
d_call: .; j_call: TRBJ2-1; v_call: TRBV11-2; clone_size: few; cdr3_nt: TGTGCCAGCAGCAGTGGGTCTTACAATGAGCAGTTCTTC; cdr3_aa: CASSSGSYNEQFF
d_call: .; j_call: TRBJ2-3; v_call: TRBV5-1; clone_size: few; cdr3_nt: TGCGCCAGCAGCCCATACCGGGCTCTAGAGTCATCCGATACGCAGTATTTT; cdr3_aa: CASSPYRALESSDTQYF
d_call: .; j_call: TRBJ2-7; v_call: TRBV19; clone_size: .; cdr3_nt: TGTGCCAGTAGTAAGAGCGAACCCTCCCACGAGCAGTACTTC; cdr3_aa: CASSKSEPSHEQYF
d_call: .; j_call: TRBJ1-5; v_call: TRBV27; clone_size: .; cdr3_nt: TGTGCCAGCAGATATAGTAGCAATCAGCCCCAGCATTTT; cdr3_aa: CASRYSSNQPQHF
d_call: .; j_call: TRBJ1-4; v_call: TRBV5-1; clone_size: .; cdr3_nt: TGCGCCAGCAGCTTGGGGCCAACTAATGAAAAACTGTTTTTT; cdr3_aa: CASSLGPTNEKLFF
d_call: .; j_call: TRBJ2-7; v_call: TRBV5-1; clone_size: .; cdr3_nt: TGCGCCAGCAGCTTGGTGGCGGGGTCGTACGAGCAGTACTTC; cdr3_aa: CASSLVAGSYEQYF
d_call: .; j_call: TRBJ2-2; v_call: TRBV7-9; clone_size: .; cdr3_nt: TGTGCCAGCAGCTTAGAGGGCAGCGGGGAGCTGTTTTTT; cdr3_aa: CASSLEGSGELFF
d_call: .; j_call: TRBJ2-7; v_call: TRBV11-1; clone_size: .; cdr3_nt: TGTGCCAGCAGCTTAGAACAGGGCGAATTGTACGAGCAGTACTTC; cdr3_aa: CASSLEQGELYEQYF
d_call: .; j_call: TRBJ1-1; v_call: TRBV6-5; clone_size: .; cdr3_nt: TGTGCCAGCAGCCGCCAGGGTATGAACACTGAAGCTTTCTTT; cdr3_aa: CASSRQGMNTEAFF
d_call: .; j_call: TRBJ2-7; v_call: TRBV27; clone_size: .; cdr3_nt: TGTGCCAGCAGTCCCCATAGGACGGTATACGAGCAGTACTTC; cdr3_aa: CASSPHRTVYEQYF
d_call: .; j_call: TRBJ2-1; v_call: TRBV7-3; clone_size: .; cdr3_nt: TGTGCCAGCAGCTTGACGAGGGACTACAATGAGCAGTTCTTC; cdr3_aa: CASSLTRDYNEQFF
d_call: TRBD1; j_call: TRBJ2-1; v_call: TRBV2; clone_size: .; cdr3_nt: TGTGCCAGCAGACAGGGGAACTCCTACAATGAGCAGTTCTTC; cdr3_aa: CASRQGNSYNEQFF
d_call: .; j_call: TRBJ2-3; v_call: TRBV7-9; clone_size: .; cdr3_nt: TGTGCCAGCAGCTTAGCAGAGGGAGGCACAGATACGCAGTATTTT; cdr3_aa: CASSLAEGGTDTQYF
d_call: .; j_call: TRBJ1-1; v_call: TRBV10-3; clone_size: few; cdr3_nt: TGTGCCATCAGCGCTAGGACAGTGATGAACACTGAAGCTTTCTTT; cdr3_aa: CAISARTVMNTEAFF
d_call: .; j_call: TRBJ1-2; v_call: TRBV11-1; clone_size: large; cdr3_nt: TGTGCCAGCAGCCCAGGAGGGGGGCCCGGCTACACCTTC; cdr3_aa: CASSPGGGPGYTF
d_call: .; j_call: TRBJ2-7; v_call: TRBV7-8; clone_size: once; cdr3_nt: TGTGCCAGCAGCTTCGGCTTCGGGGCCTACGAGCAGTACTTC; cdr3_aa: CASSFGFGAYEQYF
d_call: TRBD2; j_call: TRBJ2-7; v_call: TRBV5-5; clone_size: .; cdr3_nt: TGTGCCAGCAGCCTTGGGGGGGACCCTGGGACCTACGAGCAGTACTTC; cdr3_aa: CASSLGGDPGTYEQYF
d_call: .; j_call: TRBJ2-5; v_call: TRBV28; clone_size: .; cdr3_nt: TGTGCCAGCAGCCGCGCAAGTACGGAAGAGACCCAGTACTTC; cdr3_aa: CASSRASTEETQYF
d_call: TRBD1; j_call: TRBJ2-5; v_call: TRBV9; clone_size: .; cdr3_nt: TGTGCCAGCAGCGTCAGACAGGGGGCGTTGGGAGAGACCCAGTACTTC; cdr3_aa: CASSVRQGALGETQYF
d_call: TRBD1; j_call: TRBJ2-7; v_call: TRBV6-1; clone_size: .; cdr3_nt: TGTGCCAGCAGTCCGGGACAGGACGAGCAGTACTTC; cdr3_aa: CASSPGQDEQYF
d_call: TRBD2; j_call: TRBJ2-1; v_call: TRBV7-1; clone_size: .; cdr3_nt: TGTGCCAGCAGCTTAGGACTAGCGGGAGGCAATGAGCAGTTCTTC; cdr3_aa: CASSLGLAGGNEQFF
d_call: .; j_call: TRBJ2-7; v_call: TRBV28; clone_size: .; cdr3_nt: TGTGCCAGCAGCAATCCCGGGACCAGGGGGCAGTACTTC; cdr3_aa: CASSNPGTRGQYF
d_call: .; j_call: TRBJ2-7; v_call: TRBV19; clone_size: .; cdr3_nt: TGTGCCAGTAGTGGTTCGGTGACATTCGACGAGCAGTACTTC; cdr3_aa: CASSGSVTFDEQYF
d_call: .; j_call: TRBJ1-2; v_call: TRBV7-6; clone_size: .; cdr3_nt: TGTGCCAGCAGCCCTATCATACCAGAAGGCTACACCTTC; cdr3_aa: CASSPIIPEGYTF